The 10 T cell receptor beta chains given below trace back to one sample, sequenced in a study of identical twins. One entry per CDR3 protein, called by TCRdb with MiXCR from the 5' RACE reads. Here the sample spans around 1.7 million distinct CDR3 sequences, around 33% being singletons. Material for sequencing was cord blood. The receptor set was obtained from a newborn girl in good health.

This clonotype was detected only a few times. The chain has TRBV12-3 or TRBV12-4 and TRBJ1-5; a possible D gene is TRBD1 (6 bases). Trimming removed 5 bases from V and 2 bases from J, with 13 bases in between. The CDR3 totals 15 residues. The CDR3 coding sequence is TGTGCCAGCAGTCTACAGGGCTCGGGCAATCAGCCCCAGCATTTT. Protein product: CASSLQGSGNQPQHF.

The CDR3, as DNA: TGTGCCAGCAGGGACCAAGCGAACACCGGGGAGCTGTTTTTT. Translating it yields CASRDQANTGELFF. V and J are TRBV6-6 and TRBJ2-2; unclear D gene. The germline gives CDR1 MNHNY, CDR2 SVGAGI (reference sequence). The V end was cut by 6 bases, the J end by 0 bases, with 8 bases between. The CDR3 sequence is 14 residues long.

The chain has TRBV27 and TRBJ2-3; TRBD2 aligns across 9 bases. Germline V gene sequence: CDR1 MNHEY, CDR2 SMNVEV (reference sequence). The CDR3 spans 15 residues. V lost 8 bases, J lost 11 bases, and 17 bases stayed unmatched. CDR3 DNA sequence: TGTGCCAGCGGGCCCCTAGCGGGATACCTCCAGGGGCAGTATTTT. Its translation is CASGPLAGYLQGQYF.

This clonotype was observed a handful of times. This chain joins TRBV28 and TRBJ1-5; D not certain. V dropped 8 bases and J dropped 4 bases, with 6 bases sitting between them. The germline V gene has CDR1 MDHEN and CDR2 SYDVKM. The CDR3 consists of 11 residues. The CDR3 DNA reads as TGTGCCAGCGGTAGTAATCAGCCCCAGCATTTT. It is translated as CASGSNQPQHF.

This clonotype was seen a single time. The V gene is TRBV6-6, the J gene TRBJ2-1, with 12 bases fitting TRBD2. The V gene end was trimmed by 7 bases and the J gene end by 7 bases; junction bases not matched to a gene: 11. The germline V gene has CDR1 MNHNY and CDR2 SVGAGI (reference sequence). This CDR3 is built from 16 residues. CDR3 coding DNA: TGTGCCAGCACCCTGATACTAGCGGGAGGCGGAAATGAGCAGTTCTTC. It translates to CASTLILAGGGNEQFF.

This clonotype showed up many times. The chain couples TRBV7-9 to TRBJ2-5; unclear D gene. Trimming removed 3 bases from V and 3 bases from J, with 5 bases in between. This CDR3 contains 12 residues. Germline V gives CDR1 SEHNR, CDR2 FQNEAQ (reference sequence). DNA for the CDR3: TGTGCCAGCAGCTTTGGGAAAGAGACCCAGTACTTC. This translates into CASSFGKETQYF.

Only a few counts were recorded for this clonotype. The chain combines TRBV4-2 with TRBJ1-2, with 9 bases fitting TRBD1. V shed 0 bases, J shed 5 bases, and the junction held 7 bases outside the gene matches. CDR3 length equals 16 residues. Germline CDR1 LGHNA, CDR2 YNFKEQ. CDR3 sequence reads: CASSQEGDRVNYGYTF. The CDR3 nucleotides read TGTGCCAGCAGCCAAGAAGGGGACAGGGTAAATTATGGCTACACCTTC.

The chain employs TRBV2 and TRBJ2-7, with 8 bases that match TRBD1. Germline CDR1 SNHLY, CDR2 FYNNEI. Germline trimming cut 6 bases from V and 2 bases from J; bases unmatched to any gene: 9. This CDR3 spans 15 amino acids. CDR3 bases: TGTGCCAGCAGCCATAAGACAGGGGCCACCTACGAGCAGTACTTC. This translates into CASSHKTGATYEQYF. Drawing the rest from reference TRBV2 and TRBJ2-7, the complete variable domain is EPEVTQTPSHQVTQMGQEVILRCVPISNHLYFYWYRQILGQKVEFLVSFYNNEISEKSEIFDDQFSVERPDGSNFTLKIRSTKLEDSAMYFCASSHKTGATYEQYFGPGTRLTVT.

This clonotype was seen a few times. The chain combines TRBV25-1 with TRBJ1-6; no clear D gene. Trimming pared 0 bases from V and 8 bases from J, leaving 5 bases between. Germline CDR1 reads MGHDK; CDR2 reads SYGVNS. CDR3 length: 13 residues. CDR3 nucleotide sequence: TGTGCCAGCAGTGAATATGGGGATTCACCCCTCCACTTT. Protein product: CASSEYGDSPLHF.

This clonotype has just a few counts. The chain uses TRBV18 and TRBJ1-2, with 7 bases lining up with TRBD1. V shed 2 bases and J 0 bases; nucleotides not matched to a gene: 12. The CDR3 is made up of 18 amino acids. The V gene's germline CDR1 is KGHSH and CDR2 LQKENI. CDR3 in amino acids: CASSPIIPRDRANYGYTF. The CDR3 DNA is TGTGCCAGCTCACCAATAATTCCCCGGGACAGAGCTAACTATGGCTACACCTTC.